The following is a T cell receptor (beta chain) sequence with its context. Its antigen remains unidentified. The data were obtained in a study of radiation and T cells in renal cell carcinoma. About the research overall: Nephrectomy followed 15 Gy stereotactic body radiation by 4 weeks.

The germline V gene encodes CDR1 GTSNPN and CDR2 SVGIG (reference sequence). CDR3 length equals 15 residues. V lost 0 bases, J lost 4 bases, and 15 bases lay in between. Time point given: blood 2 weeks post-SBRT. Treatment: 15 Gy SBRT to primary tumor, nephrectomy 4 weeks later. The patient's renal cell carcinoma had clear cell pathology. Findings and limits, study-wide: Top tumor clonotypes rose in blood 2 weeks post-radiation, then contracted. Without pretreatment biopsies, baseline tumor clonotype presence was undetermined.

Libraries were prepared by immunoSEQ multiplex PCR; TCRdb keeps only in-frame clonotypes and omits some of them. This table has about 120,000 clones, 80% to 90% appearing once. The sample was blood, taken from a patient whose treatment included radiotherapy and nephrectomy. This TCR came from a woman between 55 and 75 years old with renal cell carcinoma. The V call is TRBV30, the J call TRBJ1-1; maybe TRBD1 (6 bases). The CDR3 bases are TGTGCCTGGAGTGTTCTGGGGGCCGGGCGCACTGAAGCTTTCTTT. Its translation is CAWSVLGAGRTEAFF.